The 31 T cell receptor beta chains reported below all come from one sample, sequenced in a study of regulatory T cells in long-lasting Graves disease. The time point here: persistent/refractory GD, antithyroid drugs over 5 years with positive TRAb. Extracted PBMC RNA gave rise to the TCR library. The TCR beta library used iRepertoire HTBI primers with Arm-PCR amplification of CDR3. In TCRdb, the multiplex PCR reads were re-called with MiXCR into one record per CDR3 protein. Of roughly 500,000 distinct CDR3 sequences listed, about a fifth are singletons. The specimen was peripheral blood mononuclear cells (PBMCs), collected when the disease was refractory, from a patient treated with antithyroid drugs. These receptor sequences come from a female donor with Graves disease.

This clonotype showed up many times. This chain uses TRBV20-1 with TRBJ2-7, with D unresolved. The CDR3 covers 12 residues. V was cut by 1 base and J by 4 bases, with 8 bases left in between. In germline, CDR1 is DFQATT, CDR2 SNEGSKA (reference sequence). The CDR3 bases are TGCAGTGCTAGAGTTGGGGTTTACGAGCAGTACTTC. Translation gives CSARVGVYEQYF.

This sequence joins TRBV14 and TRBJ2-2, with D unresolved. The V end was cut by 4 bases, the J end by 1 base, with 7 bases between. CDR3 size: 14 residues. The germline gives CDR1 SGHDN, CDR2 FVKESK. CDR3: CASSRIQNTGELFF. The CDR3 bases are TGTGCCAGCAGCCGTATACAGAACACCGGGGAGCTGTTTTTT.

This chain links TRBV7-2 with TRBJ2-7; D is uncertain. The V end was cut by 5 bases, the J end by 2 bases, with 16 bases between. This CDR3 has 15 residues. CDR1 and CDR2 from the germline V gene are SGHTA and FQGNSA. The chain's CDR3 is CASSPQWTLPYEQYF. CDR3 nucleotides: TGTGCCAGCAGCCCCCAATGGACCCTTCCCTACGAGCAGTACTTC.

This clonotype was seen only a few times. The genes are TRBV7-8 and TRBJ2-7, with D unclear. Germline lookup yields CDR1 SGHVS and CDR2 FQNEAQ. The V end was cut by 2 bases, the J end by 1 base, with 12 bases between. The CDR3 runs to 15 residues. As DNA, the CDR3 is TGTGCCAGCAGCTTATATTTAACGGGTTCCTACGAGCAGTACTTC. This codes for CASSLYLTGSYEQYF.

Many counts were recorded for this clonotype. The chain links TRBV28 to TRBJ1-6, with 9 positions matching TRBD1. Germline CDR1 and CDR2: MDHEN and SYDVKM. The CDR3 runs to 15 residues. Losses at the gene ends were 1 base for V and 9 bases for J; bases not matched to a gene: 4. CDR3 sequence: CASSLLQGAGSPLHF. For the CDR3, the DNA is TGTGCCAGCAGTTTATTACAGGGGGCAGGTTCACCCCTCCACTTT.

This clonotype was observed a few times. The rearrangement joins TRBV12-3 or TRBV12-4 to TRBJ2-3, with 11 bases aligning to TRBD1. Trimming took 6 bases from V and 3 from J; bases not matched to a gene: 5. This CDR3 contains 15 residues. The chain's CDR3 is CASRRTGGATDTQYF. The CDR3 DNA follows: TGTGCCAGCAGGAGGACAGGGGGCGCGACAGATACGCAGTATTTT.

Ten or more counts support this clonotype. This chain uses TRBV5-6 with TRBJ2-5; TRBD2 aligns across 8 bases. The CDR3 totals 15 residues. Germline CDR1 SGHDT, CDR2 YYEEEE. The V gene end was trimmed by 5 bases and the J gene end by 5 bases; junction bases not matched to a gene: 11. The CDR3 DNA follows: TGTGCCAGCAGTTTAGGGGCGGGGGGCCTGGAGACCCAGTACTTC. Its translation is CASSLGAGGLETQYF.

This clonotype occurred many times. The V gene is TRBV20-1, the J gene TRBJ2-7; 7 positions match TRBD1. Losses at the gene ends were 5 bases for V and 2 bases for J; bases not matched to a gene: 0. The CDR3 is 11 amino acids. CDR1 is DFQATT, CDR2 SNEGSKA, per germline (reference sequence). CDR3 sequence reads: CSAGTAYEQYF. CDR3 nucleotides: TGCAGTGCTGGGACAGCCTACGAGCAGTACTTC.

This clonotype has a count of ten or more. Here the CDR3 reads CASSIWDRNQPQHF. DNA for the CDR3: TGTGCCAGTAGTATATGGGACAGAAATCAGCCCCAGCATTTT. J is TRBJ1-5 and V is TRBV19, with 7 positions matching TRBD1. Germline CDR1 is LNHDA and CDR2 is SQIVND (reference sequence). The CDR3 covers 14 residues. Losses at the gene ends were 2 bases for V and 4 bases for J; bases not matched to a gene: 2.

Note on this clonotype: It may be a read error: a sequence one base away is much more abundant. Because it lacks the conserved phenylalanine or tryptophan at the end, this CDR3 is likely a read error. The J gene is TRBJ2-7, the V gene TRBV7-8; 13 bases map to TRBD2. This CDR3 has 16 amino acids. With V trimmed by 5 bases and J by 3 bases, 7 bases remained unmatched. Germline CDR1 SGHVS, CDR2 FQNEAQ. For the CDR3, the DNA is TGTGCCAGCAGCGTCTCCCGGACTAGCGGGAGCTACGAGCAGTACCTC. This translates into CASSVSRTSGSYEQYL.

This clonotype was counted a few times. This may come from a read error, since a much larger clone is one base off. This chain connects TRBV14 to TRBJ1-2, with D tentatively TRBD1 (5 bases). This CDR3 spans 12 amino acids. V lost 4 bases, J lost 2 bases, and 5 bases lay in between. Germline assignment: CDR1 SGHDN and CDR2 FVKESK. The CDR3 nucleotides are TGTGCCAGCAGCCGACAGAACTATGGCTACACCTTC. Translating gives CASSRQNYGYTF.

This clonotype turned up a few times. This chain joins TRBV5-6 and TRBJ2-7; D not resolved. The V and J ends lost 2 bases and 2 bases respectively, with 20 bases between them. Germline V gene data show CDR1 as SGHDT and CDR2 as YYEEEE. The CDR3 is made up of 17 amino acids. In nucleotides, the CDR3 is TGTGCCAGCAGCTTCCGACCCTCCCAGATAACAACCTACGAGCAGTACTTC. Its translation: CASSFRPSQITTYEQYF.

This chain joins TRBV28 and TRBJ2-1, with 8 bases fitting TRBD1. V shed 6 bases and J 5 bases; nucleotides not matched to a gene: 12. The CDR3 has 16 residues. Germline CDR1 and CDR2: MDHEN and SYDVKM. CDR3 residues: CASRHTMTGVNNEQFF. The CDR3 DNA reads as TGTGCCAGCAGACATACTATGACAGGGGTTAACAATGAGCAGTTCTTC. Drawing the rest from reference TRBV28 and TRBJ2-1, the complete variable domain is DVKVTQSSRYLVKRTGEKVFLECVQDMDHENMFWYRQDPGLGLRLIYFSYDVKMKEKGDIPEGYSVSREKKERFSLILESASTNQTSMYLCASRHTMTGVNNEQFFGPGTRLTVL.

This clonotype was observed at least ten times. The CDR3 region is CASSNTWDRYYGYTF. CDR3 in DNA: TGCGCCAGCAGTAACACATGGGACAGGTACTATGGCTACACCTTC. The rearrangement uses TRBV5-1 and TRBJ1-2; the match to TRBD1 covers 8 bases. The trim removed 5 bases at V and 3 bases at J, leaving 9 bases unmatched. This CDR3 has 15 amino acids. Germline V gene data show CDR1 as SGHRS and CDR2 as YFSETQ.

This clonotype was seen many times. The chain combines TRBV6-1 with TRBJ1-2; D gene uncertain. Per germline, CDR1 MNHNS and CDR2 SASEGT. V was cut by 6 bases and J by 7 bases, with 15 bases left in between. This CDR3 contains 13 residues. The CDR3 here is CASRDRVRTGYTF. CDR3 sequence (DNA): TGTGCCAGCAGGGATAGGGTTAGGACTGGCTACACCTTC.

This clonotype was seen ten or more times. J is TRBJ2-5 and V is TRBV20-1; no firm D call. V lost 6 bases and J lost 5, with 16 bases in between. The germline V gene encodes CDR1 DFQATT and CDR2 SNEGSKA (reference sequence). This CDR3 region has 13 residues. CDR3 sequence reads: CSAPGQHLETQYF. The DNA of the CDR3 is TGCAGTGCCCCCGGGCAGCATCTGGAGACCCAGTACTTC.

The chain links TRBV6-5 to TRBJ2-7, with 9 bases aligning to TRBD1. V lost 0 bases, J lost 0 bases, and 18 bases stayed unmatched. CDR1 and CDR2 (germline): MNHEY, SVGAGI. This CDR3 contains 21 residues. CDR3 DNA sequence: TGTGCCAGCAGTTACTCAACCTACGGGACAGGGTCTTTGGGTGGCTCCTACGAGCAGTACTTC. This sequence encodes CASSYSTYGTGSLGGSYEQYF.

This clonotype appeared a few times. CDR3 region: CASSYSGSGATGELFF. Here the CDR3 DNA reads TGTGCCAGCAGTTACTCGGGTAGCGGGGCCACCGGGGAGCTGTTTTTT. The V call is TRBV6-5, the J call TRBJ2-2; 8 nucleotides match TRBD2. J lost 4 bases, V lost 0 bases, and 4 bases had no gene match. This CDR3 comprises 16 residues. Per the germline V gene, CDR1 is MNHEY and CDR2 is SVGAGI.

With regard to this clonotype: Its ends do not fully match the called genes, so a read error is possible. Here the CDR3 reads CASSTGTRFETQYF. Written as DNA, the CDR3 is TGTGCTAGCAGCACCGGGACTAGATTTGAGACCCAGTACTTC. This chain joins TRBV7-7 and TRBJ2-5, with TRBD2 matching 8 bases. In germline, CDR1 is SSHAT, CDR2 FNYEAQ (reference sequence). The CDR3 spans 14 residues.

Only one count was recorded for this clonotype. A read error may be the cause here, since a much bigger clone is one base away. This rearrangement joins TRBV12-3 or TRBV12-4 to TRBJ1-5; D perhaps matches TRBD1 (6 bases). The CDR3 extends over 14 amino acids. Between the trimmed V and J ends, which lost 5 bases and 4 bases, there was a span of 12 bases. CDR3: CASSRGQKNQPQHF. CDR3 DNA sequence: TGTGCCAGCAGTAGAGGACAGAAAAATCAGCCCCAGCATTTT.

There are many counts of this clonotype. V gene TRBV6-1 combines with J gene TRBJ1-5; 7 positions match TRBD1. V shed 5 bases and J 7 bases; nucleotides not matched to a gene: 8. Germline values: CDR1 MNHNS, CDR2 SASEGT. CDR3 length: 14 residues. CDR3 sequence reads: CASSPRQGSQPQHF. For the CDR3, the DNA is TGTGCCAGCAGTCCAAGACAGGGAAGCCAGCCCCAGCATTTT.

This clonotype was observed at least ten times. The genes are TRBV6-5 and TRBJ1-6; 8 bases match TRBD1. The CDR3 has 15 residues. The V segment lost 2 bases and the J segment 7 bases; nucleotides outside the gene matches: 4. Germline V gene sequence: CDR1 MNHEY, CDR2 SVGAGI. The CDR3: CASSYGTGRNSPLHF. The CDR3 DNA sequence: TGTGCCAGCAGTTACGGGACAGGTCGCAATTCACCCCTCCACTTT.

This clonotype was found many times. CDR3 sequence (DNA): TGTGCCAGCAGCCTTGTAAGGAACTACGAGCAGTACTTC. This codes for CASSLVRNYEQYF. The chain carries TRBV28 and TRBJ2-7; D remains ambiguous. This CDR3 has 13 amino acids. Germline-derived CDR1 and CDR2 are MDHEN and SYDVKM. Trimming cost V 6 bases and J 3 bases, with 12 bases left between them.

This clonotype was recorded many times. The DNA for the CDR3 is TGTGCCAGCAGTTTAGCGCGGGAGGGACACCACTACTTC. Translating it yields CASSLAREGHHYF. The gene calls are TRBV12-3 or TRBV12-4 and TRBJ2-7; 9 nucleotides match TRBD2. The CDR3 spans 13 residues. Germline trimming cut 0 bases from V and 13 bases from J; bases unmatched to any gene: 7.

This clonotype showed up just once. A much larger clone differs by one base, so this may be a read error. V gene TRBV11-2 combines with J gene TRBJ2-3; D is uncertain. V was cut by 3 bases and J by 4 bases, with 14 bases left in between. Germline V lookup: CDR1 SGHAT, CDR2 FQNNGV. The CDR3 is made up of 15 amino acids. The CDR3 region is CASSLGSFIADTQYF. Written as DNA, the CDR3 is TGTGCCAGCAGCTTGGGCTCCTTTATCGCAGATACGCAGTATTTT.

This clonotype was observed a handful of times. V usage is TRBV5-1 and J usage is TRBJ2-2; D might be TRBD2 (6 bases). The CDR3 is made up of 15 amino acids. CDR1 SGHRS and CDR2 YFSETQ come from the germline V gene. The V end was cut by 3 bases, the J end by 6 bases, with 15 bases between. CDR3 sequence: CASSWSGPVSGELFF. CDR3 bases: TGCGCCAGCAGCTGGAGCGGGCCGGTGTCCGGGGAGCTGTTTTTT.

Points on this clonotype: A clone one base away is much larger, so this may be a read error. The rearrangement joins TRBV5-1 to TRBJ1-1; D gene unclear. Germline CDR1 and CDR2: SGHRS and YFSETQ. The CDR3 loop spans 13 amino acids. The CDR3 sequence: CANSLDLGTEAFF. The CDR3 DNA reads as TGCGCCAACAGCTTGGACCTAGGCACTGAAGCTTTCTTT.

This clonotype was detected many times. The chain carries TRBV6-1 and TRBJ1-1, with a weak D call TRBD1 (5 bases). V dropped 6 bases and J dropped 3 bases, with 14 bases sitting between them. The germline V gene encodes CDR1 MNHNS and CDR2 SASEGT. The CDR3 is 14 residues long. The CDR3 region is CASSLHGGDTEAFF. As DNA, the CDR3 is TGTGCCAGCAGCCTCCACGGGGGGGACACTGAAGCTTTCTTT.

On this clonotype: This sequence may be a read error, since a much larger clone differs from it by one base. No conserved phenylalanine or tryptophan ends this CDR3, so it is likely a read error. This sequence joins TRBV2 and TRBJ1-1, with 11 bases lining up with TRBD1. CDR3 size: 14 residues. Germline trimming cut 6 bases from V and 4 bases from J; bases unmatched to any gene: 4. The germline gives CDR1 SNHLY, CDR2 FYNNEI. CDR3 protein: CASRGQGASTEAFS. CDR3 DNA: TGTGCCAGCAGAGGACAGGGGGCGAGCACTGAAGCTTTCTCT.

This clonotype appeared many times. The chain has TRBV11-3 and TRBJ2-7; no clear D. Per germline, CDR1 SGHNT and CDR2 YENEEA. The CDR3 contains 15 residues. V was trimmed by 5 bases and J by 2 bases, leaving 16 bases between them. CDR3 amino acids: CASSPLGPATYEQYF. The CDR3 nucleotides read TGTGCCAGCAGCCCCCTGGGCCCAGCCACCTACGAGCAGTACTTC.

This clonotype has a handful of counts. Written as DNA, the CDR3 is TGTGCCATCAGTGAGTCACTAGGGAACACTGAAGCTTTCTTT. Encoded protein: CAISESLGNTEAFF. This chain links TRBV10-3 with TRBJ1-1; no clear D gene. The CDR3 loop spans 14 amino acids. V was cut by 0 bases and J by 1 base, with 6 bases left in between. Germline CDR1 ENHRY, CDR2 SYGVKD.